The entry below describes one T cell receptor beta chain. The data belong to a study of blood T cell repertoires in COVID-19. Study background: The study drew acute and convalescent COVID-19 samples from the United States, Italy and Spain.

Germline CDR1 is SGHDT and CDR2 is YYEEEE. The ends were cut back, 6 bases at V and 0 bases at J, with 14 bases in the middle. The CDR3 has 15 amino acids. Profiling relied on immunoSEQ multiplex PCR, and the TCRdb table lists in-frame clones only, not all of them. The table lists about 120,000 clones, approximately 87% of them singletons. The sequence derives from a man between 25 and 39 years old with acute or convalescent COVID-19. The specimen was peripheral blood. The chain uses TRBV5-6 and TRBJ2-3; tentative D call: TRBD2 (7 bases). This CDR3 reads CASKVGGPSTDTQYF. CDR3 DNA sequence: TGTGCCAGCAAGGTGGGGGGGCCTAGCACAGATACGCAGTATTTT.